This is a list of T cell receptor beta chains from one sample in a study of beta chain features in type 1 diabetes. Measured with immunoSEQ multiplex PCR; TCRdb has only the in-frame clones, and not every one. The sample has some 700,000 clones, about an eighth seen once. Sequenced input: naive CD4+ T cells from blood. Source of these receptors: a man between 18 and 35 years old with type 1 diabetes. Each CDR3 is given with its conserved first and last residue. Each record gives: clone size, J gene, D gene, CDR3 length, V gene, CDR3 DNA, CDR3 protein. A D gene is named only where the DNA matches it firmly. Expanded clones are given a class, and other clones once, few, many or no size at all.

size: -
J: TRBJ2-2
D: -
length: 16
V: TRBV9
DNA: TGTGCCAGCACACTTCTGGGGCAGCCGAACACCGGGGAGCTGTTTTTT
CDR3: CASTLLGQPNTGELFF

size: few
J: TRBJ2-3
D: TRBD2
length: 16
V: TRBV6-5
DNA: TGTGCCAGCAGTTACTTAGCGGGGGGGCACCCAGATACGCAGTATTTT
CDR3: CASSYLAGGHPDTQYF

size: -
J: TRBJ1-1
D: -
length: 14
V: TRBV7-9
DNA: TGTGCCAGCAGCTTGGAGGGGCCGAGCACTGAAGCTTTCTTT
CDR3: CASSLEGPSTEAFF

size: -
J: TRBJ2-1
D: TRBD2
length: 15
V: TRBV2
DNA: TGTGCCAGCAGTCCTCTACTAGCGGGGGGGAATGAGCAGTTCTTC
CDR3: CASSPLLAGGNEQFF

size: -
J: TRBJ2-5
D: TRBD2
length: 15
V: TRBV2
DNA: TGTGCCAGCGGGACCTTAGCGGGGGGGCGCAAGACCCAGTACTTC
CDR3: CASGTLAGGRKTQYF

size: -
J: TRBJ2-1
D: -
length: 14
V: TRBV6-5
DNA: TGTGCCAGCAGAACCTCACCCGGGGGCCAAGAGCAGTTCTTC
CDR3: CASRTSPGGQEQFF

size: -
J: TRBJ1-2
D: -
length: 12
V: TRBV6-5
DNA: TGTGCCAGCAGTGAATTGGGAGCGGGCTACACCTTC
CDR3: CASSELGAGYTF

size: -
J: TRBJ2-5
D: -
length: 14
V: TRBV19
DNA: TGTGCCAGTAGTCCACGAGGAGGGCAAGAGACCCAGTACTTC
CDR3: CASSPRGGQETQYF

size: -
J: TRBJ2-1
D: -
length: 11
V: TRBV30
DNA: TGTGCCTGGGGAAGATACAATGAGCAGTTCTTC
CDR3: CAWGRYNEQFF

size: few
J: TRBJ2-1
D: TRBD2
length: 14
V: TRBV29-1
DNA: TGCAGCGTTGTAGTTAGCGGGGGCTACAATGAGCAGTTCTTC
CDR3: CSVVVSGGYNEQFF

size: -
J: TRBJ1-4
D: TRBD1
length: 15
V: TRBV5-6
DNA: TGTGCCAGCAGTCAACCCGGGACAGGGATTGAAAAACTGTTTTTT
CDR3: CASSQPGTGIEKLFF

size: few
J: TRBJ1-5
D: -
length: 14
V: TRBV2
DNA: TGTGCCAGCACTTATTCAGGGGGCAATCAGCCCCAGCATTTT
CDR3: CASTYSGGNQPQHF

size: -
J: TRBJ1-2
D: -
length: 14
V: TRBV16
DNA: TGTGCCAGCAGCCAATTACAGGGAGCCAGTGGCTACACCTTC
CDR3: CASSQLQGASGYTF

size: few
J: TRBJ2-5
D: -
length: 12
V: TRBV29-1
DNA: TGCAGTTACGGACGGGCCCAAGAGACCCAGTACTTC
CDR3: CSYGRAQETQYF

size: -
J: TRBJ1-4
D: TRBD1
length: 15
V: TRBV4-1
DNA: TGCGCCAGCAGCCAAGGACAGGGTGCTAATGAAAAACTGTTTTTT
CDR3: CASSQGQGANEKLFF

size: few
J: TRBJ2-5
D: -
length: 10
V: TRBV2
DNA: TGTGCCAGCTCACAAGAGACCCAGTACTTC
CDR3: CASSQETQYF

size: few
J: TRBJ2-1
D: -
length: 16
V: TRBV4-1
DNA: TGCGCCAGCAGCCAAGAAGAAGGGGGGCCGTACAATGAGCAGTTCTTC
CDR3: CASSQEEGGPYNEQFF